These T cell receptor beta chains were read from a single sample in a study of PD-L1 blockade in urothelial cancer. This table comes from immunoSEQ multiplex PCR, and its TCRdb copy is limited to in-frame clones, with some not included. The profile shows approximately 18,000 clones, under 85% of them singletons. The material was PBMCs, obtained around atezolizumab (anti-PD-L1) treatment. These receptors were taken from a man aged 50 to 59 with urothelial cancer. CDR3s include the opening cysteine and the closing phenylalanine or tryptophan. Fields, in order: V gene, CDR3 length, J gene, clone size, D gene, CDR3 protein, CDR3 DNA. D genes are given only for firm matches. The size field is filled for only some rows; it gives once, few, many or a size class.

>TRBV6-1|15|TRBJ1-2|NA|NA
CASRLGRGGADGYTF
TGTGCCAGTCGACTTGGGAGGGGGGGAGCGGATGGCTACACCTTC
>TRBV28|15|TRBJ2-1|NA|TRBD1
CASPRAGQGLDEQFF
TGTGCCAGCCCTAGGGCCGGACAGGGGCTGGATGAGCAGTTCTTC
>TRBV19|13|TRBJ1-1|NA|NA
CASSSRTRTEAFF
TGTGCCAGTAGTTCCCGGACAAGAACTGAAGCTTTCTTT
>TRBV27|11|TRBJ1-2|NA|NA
CAAQGGSGYTF
TGTGCCGCCCAAGGGGGATCTGGCTACACCTTC
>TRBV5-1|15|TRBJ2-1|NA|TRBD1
CASSPGTGAYNEQFF
TGCGCCAGCAGTCCCGGGACAGGGGCCTACAATGAGCAGTTCTTC
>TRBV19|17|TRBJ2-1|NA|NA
CASSIEVRPSSYNEQFF
TGTGCCAGTAGTATTGAGGTGCGACCAAGCTCCTACAATGAGCAGTTCTTC
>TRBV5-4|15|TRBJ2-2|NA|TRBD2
CASSLELAGAGELFF
TGTGCCAGCAGCTTGGAACTAGCGGGGGCCGGGGAGCTGTTTTTT
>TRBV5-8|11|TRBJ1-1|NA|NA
CASRLGGEAFF
TGTGCCAGCCGCCTTGGGGGGGAAGCTTTCTTT
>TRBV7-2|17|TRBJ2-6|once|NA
CASSLSRTRSGANVLTF
TGTGCCAGCAGCTTATCCCGGACACGCTCTGGGGCCAACGTCCTGACTTTC
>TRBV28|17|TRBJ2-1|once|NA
CASIPPTGGGDYNEQFF
TGTGCCAGCATACCACCGACCGGAGGGGGCGACTACAATGAGCAGTTCTTC
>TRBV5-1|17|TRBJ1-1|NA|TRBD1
CASSNRDRGGPDTEAFF
TGCGCCAGCAGCAACCGGGACAGGGGAGGTCCGGACACTGAAGCTTTCTTT
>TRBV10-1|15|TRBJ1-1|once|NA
CASSDPGQMNTEAFF
TGCGCCAGCAGTGACCCAGGACAAATGAACACTGAAGCTTTCTTT
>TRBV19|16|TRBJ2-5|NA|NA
CASSSVGVLNAETQYF
TGTGCCAGTAGCAGTGTGGGAGTTTTGAACGCAGAGACCCAGTACTTC
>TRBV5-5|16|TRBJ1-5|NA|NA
CASSLVGQGSNQPQHF
TGTGCCAGCAGCTTGGTTGGTCAGGGAAGCAATCAGCCCCAGCATTTT
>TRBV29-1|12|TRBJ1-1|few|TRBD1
CSVNDRGTEAFF
TGCAGCGTAAACGACAGGGGGACTGAAGCTTTCTTT
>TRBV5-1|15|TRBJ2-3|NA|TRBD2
CASKTAGGGTDTQYF
TGCGCCAGCAAGACGGCGGGAGGAGGCACAGATACGCAGTATTTT
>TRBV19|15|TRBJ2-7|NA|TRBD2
CASRGSRGGSYEQYF
TGTGCCAGTCGGGGGTCGCGGGGGGGAAGCTACGAGCAGTACTTC
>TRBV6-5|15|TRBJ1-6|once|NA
CASSSSGGRDSPLHF
TGTGCCAGCAGTTCGTCAGGAGGGAGGGATTCACCCCTCCACTTT